This passage covers 18 T cell receptor beta chains from one sample sequenced in a study of spatial heterogeneity in lung cancer. TCRdb re-called the 5' RACE reads through MiXCR, storing one row per CDR3 protein. Of approximately 40,000 distinct CDR3 sequences listed, roughly 8% are singletons. Time point here: sample taken at primary tumor resection. The starting material was PBMCs, obtained at surgery. Source of these receptors: a male donor with early-stage non-small cell lung cancer.

This chain links TRBV7-2 with TRBJ2-3; 11 nucleotides match TRBD2. After removal of 4 bases from V and 4 bases from J, the junction contained 10 bases not matched to a gene. Germline V gene sequence: CDR1 SGHTA, CDR2 FQGNSA. This CDR3 is built from 17 residues. The CDR3 nucleotides read TGTGCCAGCAGCTATAGCGGGGGGGCCGGTGAGGCAGATACGCAGTATTTT. Residues: CASSYSGGAGEADTQYF.

This clonotype was seen ten or more times. The chain has TRBV4-1 and TRBJ1-5; TRBD1 matches 7 bases. This CDR3 is built from 13 residues. With 6 bases clipped from V and 7 bases from J, the junction kept 6 bases outside the gene matches. Germline assignment: CDR1 MGHRA and CDR2 YSYEKL. CDR3 sequence reads: CASRRQGIQPQHF. The CDR3 coding sequence is TGCGCCAGCAGGCGACAGGGTATACAGCCCCAGCATTTT.

This clonotype was recorded at least ten times. The chain recombines TRBV7-3 with TRBJ1-1; tentatively, D is TRBD1 (5 bases). V dropped 4 bases and J dropped 1 base, with 7 bases sitting between them. This CDR3 comprises 13 residues. Looked up from germline, CDR1 is SGHTA and CDR2 is FQGTGA. In DNA, the CDR3 is TGTGCCAGCAGCTCGGGACCGAACACTGAAGCTTTCTTT. Protein sequence: CASSSGPNTEAFF.

This clonotype appeared many times. V gene TRBV12-3 or TRBV12-4 combines with J gene TRBJ1-5; D remains ambiguous. Trimming took off 1 base at V and 5 bases at J, with 12 bases between the two ends. The CDR3 extends over 15 amino acids. For the CDR3, the DNA is TGTGCCAGCAGTTTAGTCCCGGGGTGGGATCAGCCCCAGCATTTT. Protein sequence: CASSLVPGWDQPQHF.

The chain recombines TRBV2 with TRBJ2-1, with 7 bases that match TRBD2. The trim removed 7 bases at V and 6 bases at J, leaving 3 bases unmatched. The CDR3 consists of 12 residues. Germline V gives CDR1 SNHLY, CDR2 FYNNEI. DNA for the CDR3: TGTGCCAGCACCAGGACTAGCAATGAGCAGTTCTTC. Translation gives CASTRTSNEQFF.

In this sample, this clonotype turned up many times. The chain recombines TRBV12-2 with TRBJ2-7; TRBD2 is the table's D call and was not checked against the DNA. TRBV12-2 is a documented pseudogene. The CDR3 runs to 21 residues. CDR3 residues: CASRLGRASGRSMSTSYEQYV. The CDR3 DNA reads TGTGCAAGTCGCTTAGGTAGGGCTAGCGGGAGGTCAATGTCAACCTCCTACGAGCAGTACGTC.

In its sample, this clonotype was seen many times. The rearrangement links TRBV7-2 to TRBJ2-3, with D possibly matching TRBD1 (6 bases). This CDR3 contains 15 residues. Germline V gene data show CDR1 as SGHTA and CDR2 as FQGNSA. Trimming removed 6 bases from V and 2 bases from J, with 15 bases in between. CDR3 in amino acids: CASSPQGMSTDTQYF. In nucleotides, the CDR3 is TGTGCCAGCAGTCCTCAGGGGATGTCCACAGATACGCAGTATTTT.

A few counts support this clonotype. The chain couples TRBV9 to TRBJ2-2; D gene ambiguous. Trimming took off 0 bases at V and 4 bases at J, with 4 bases between the two ends. The germline V gene has CDR1 SGDLS and CDR2 YYNGEE. The CDR3 loop spans 13 amino acids. CDR3 DNA: TGTGCCAGCAGCGTAGTTAGCACCGGGGAGCTGTTTTTT. This encodes CASSVVSTGELFF.

This chain links TRBV6-2 or TRBV6-3 with TRBJ2-5; possible D gene TRBD1, 5 bases. Trimming removed 7 bases from V and 1 base from J, with 13 bases in between. Germline V lookup: CDR1 MNHEY, CDR2 SVGEGT. This CDR3 has 14 amino acids. The CDR3 spells CASNNWGAQETQYF. CDR3 bases: TGTGCCAGCAACAACTGGGGCGCCCAAGAGACCCAGTACTTC.

This clonotype was detected ten times or more. This rearrangement joins TRBV18 to TRBJ1-5, with 8 positions matching TRBD1. CDR1 and CDR2 (germline): KGHSH, LQKENI. The CDR3 is 17 residues long. Unmatched junction bases numbered 9, after V lost 3 bases and J lost 2 bases. CDR3 loop: CASSPTTGVKGNQPQHF. CDR3 in DNA: TGTGCCAGCTCACCCACGACAGGGGTGAAGGGCAATCAGCCCCAGCATTTT. Complete variable domain (other parts from reference TRBV18 and TRBJ1-5): NAGVMQNPRHLVRRRGQEARLRCSPMKGHSHVYWYRQLPEEGLKFMVYLQKENIIDESGMPKERFSAEFPKEGPSILRIQQVVRGDSAAYFCASSPTTGVKGNQPQHFGDGTRLSIL.

This clonotype was detected ten times or more. The chain carries TRBV13 and TRBJ1-6; D is unclear. CDR1 is PRHDT and CDR2 is FYEKMQ in the germline V gene (reference sequence). The CDR3 contains 17 residues. V was pared by 0 bases and J by 5 bases, with 14 bases between. DNA of the CDR3: TGTGCCAGCAGCTTAGGGAGGCTGAGAACGAATAATTCACCCCTCCACTTT. This codes for CASSLGRLRTNNSPLHF.

There are many counts of this clonotype. This sequence joins TRBV29-1 and TRBJ1-1, with a possible D match to TRBD1 (5 bases). Germline V gene lookup returns CDR1 SQVTM and CDR2 ANQGSEA. The CDR3 is 12 amino acids. Trimming pared 6 bases from V and 6 bases from J, leaving 14 bases between. The CDR3 spells CSVTAMGPEAFF. The CDR3 DNA is TGCAGCGTAACAGCTATGGGACCTGAAGCTTTCTTT. Full variable domain (outside the CDR3, taken from reference TRBV29-1 and TRBJ1-1): SAVISQKPSRDICQRGTSLTIQCQVDSQVTMMFWYRQQPGQSLTLIATANQGSEATYESGFVIDKFPISRPNLTFSTLTVSNMSPEDSSIYLCSVTAMGPEAFFGQGTRLTVV.

The chain combines TRBV12-3 or TRBV12-4 with TRBJ2-7; TRBD1 matches at 9 bases. Trimming cost V 9 bases and J 4 bases; bases outside gene matches: 10. The CDR3 is 14 amino acids. The CDR3 region is CASSLRTGVYEQYF. CDR3 DNA: TGTGCCAGTAGCCTAAGGACAGGGGTTTACGAGCAGTACTTC.

This clonotype was observed a few times. This sequence joins TRBV28 and TRBJ2-1; D perhaps matches TRBD2 (5 bases). The CDR3 runs 11 residues. CDR1 is MDHEN, CDR2 SYDVKM, per germline. V lost 2 bases to trimming and J lost 15 bases, with 11 bases between them. CDR3 nucleotides: TGTGCCAGCAGTTTAGGCTGGAGGCTGTTCTTC. Protein: CASSLGWRLFF.

This clonotype was counted ten times or more. V usage is TRBV18 and J usage is TRBJ1-6, with 7 bases identical to TRBD1. The CDR3 length is 14 residues. Trimming removed 6 bases from V and 9 bases from J; junction bases left unmatched: 8. From germline, CDR1 is KGHSH and CDR2 LQKENI. Written as DNA, the CDR3 is TGTGCCAGCTCCCCAGGGCGGGACAGTTCACCCCTCCACTTT. Its protein product is CASSPGRDSSPLHF.

In this sample, this clonotype turned up a few times. This rearrangement joins TRBV7-9 to TRBJ2-4, with 8 bases fitting TRBD1. J gave up 10 bases and V 8 bases, and 10 bases lay outside the gene matches. The germline V gene has CDR1 SEHNR and CDR2 FQNEAQ (reference sequence). The CDR3 sequence is 13 residues long. The CDR3 bases are TGTGCCAGCGGGGCCAGGGGGCTAGGAATTCAGTACTTC. It is translated as CASGARGLGIQYF.

This clonotype has just a few counts. CDR3 nucleotide sequence: TGTGCCAGCAGCTCCCAGGGTACTAACACTGAAGCTTTCTTT. This gives the protein CASSSQGTNTEAFF. The V call is TRBV7-2, the J call TRBJ1-1, with a possible D match to TRBD1 (5 bases). The CDR3 is made up of 14 amino acids. Deletions cut 4 bases from V and 2 bases from J, with 11 bases between. Germline lookup yields CDR1 SGHTA and CDR2 FQGNSA.

The J gene is TRBJ2-2, the V gene TRBV11-3; perhaps TRBD2 as D (6 bases). From germline, CDR1 is SGHNT and CDR2 YENEEA. Trimming left V 4 bases short and J 4 bases short, with 13 bases between. The CDR3 loop spans 15 amino acids. As DNA, the CDR3 is TGTGCCAGCAGCTGGTCGTTCGGGGGCACCGGGGAGCTGTTTTTT. Protein product: CASSWSFGGTGELFF.